The 29 T cell receptor beta chains below were found in one sample sequenced in a study of CD8+ T cells in alopecia areata. Noted treatment: oral pan-JAK inhibitor, 5-10 mg twice daily. Extraction of RNA preceded its reverse transcription into cDNA, which served as the sequencing template. TCRdb's copy holds only in-frame clones and misses some; the assay was immunoSEQ multiplex PCR. The table has some 170,000 clones, about three fifths seen once. This material consisted of CD4+ T cells sorted from blood, taken around week 55, from a patient treated with tofacitinib. Source of these receptors: a human donor with alopecia areata.

This clone came up a few times. The chain joins TRBV11-1 to TRBJ2-3; D is possibly TRBD1 (6 bases). V gave up 6 bases and J gave up 5 bases, with 12 bases separating them. The CDR3 is 13 amino acids. CDR1 and CDR2 from the germline V gene are SGHAT and FQDESV (reference sequence). As DNA, the CDR3 is TGTGCCAGCAGGTACAGGGTGGGAGATACGCAGTATTTT. As protein: CASRYRVGDTQYF.

DNA of the CDR3: TGTGCCAGCAGCGCCCAGATGGTGAACACTGAAGCTTTCTTT. As protein: CASSAQMVNTEAFF. The chain recombines TRBV9 with TRBJ1-1; unclear D gene. The V gene lost 3 bases and the J gene lost 0 bases, with 9 bases spanning the gap. The CDR3 has 14 residues. Germline lookup yields CDR1 SGDLS and CDR2 YYNGEE. Combining the CDR3 with reference TRBV9 and TRBJ1-1 gives the whole variable domain DSGVTQTPKHLITATGQRVTLRCSPRSGDLSVYWYQQSLDQGLQFLIQYYNGEERAKGNILERFSAQQFPDLHSELNLSSLELGDSALYFCASSAQMVNTEAFFGQGTRLTVV.

The V call is TRBV30, the J call TRBJ2-2; 7 nucleotides line up with TRBD2. After removal of 3 bases from V and 3 bases from J, the junction contained 7 bases not matched to a gene. This CDR3 is built from 15 residues. CDR1 is GTSNPN, CDR2 SVGIG, per germline (reference sequence). For the CDR3, the DNA is TGTGCCTGGAGCGTTCCGGGGGGAGACACCGGGGAGCTGTTTTTT. Translation: CAWSVPGGDTGELFF.

The chain couples TRBV29-1 to TRBJ2-3, with unresolved D. CDR3 length: 14 residues. Trimming pared 4 bases from V and 1 base from J, leaving 12 bases between. The germline V gene encodes CDR1 SQVTM and CDR2 ANQGSEA. CDR3 region: CSVGVDGRTDTQYF. DNA of the CDR3: TGCAGCGTTGGGGTAGACGGACGCACAGATACGCAGTATTTT.

This chain connects TRBV4-1 to TRBJ1-1, with a tentative D call TRBD1 (5 bases). From germline, CDR1 is MGHRA and CDR2 YSYEKL. V lost 8 bases to trimming and J lost 2 bases, with 21 bases between them. The CDR3 loop spans 16 amino acids. For the CDR3, the DNA is TGCGCCAGCCGTCTTAACAGGAACCTACTAAACACTGAAGCTTTCTTT. Translating it yields CASRLNRNLLNTEAFF.

The chain recombines TRBV6-1 with TRBJ2-5; D assignment may be TRBD1 or TRBD2 (5 bases each). Germline V CDR1 and CDR2: MNHNS, SASEGT. Trimming removed 7 bases from V and 5 bases from J, with 17 bases in between. The CDR3 is 14 amino acids. The CDR3 region is CASNDRDQRETQYF. In DNA form, the CDR3 reads TGTGCCAGCAACGATCGGGACCAGCGGGAGACCCAGTACTTC.

V and J are TRBV5-6 and TRBJ1-2, with TRBD1 matching over 8 bases. There are 15 residues in the CDR3. With V trimmed by 0 bases and J by 5 bases, 6 bases remained unmatched. Per germline, CDR1 SGHDT and CDR2 YYEEEE. Written as DNA, the CDR3 is TGTGCCAGCAGCTTGGCCCCCGGGACAGGATATGGCTACACCTTC. This translates into CASSLAPGTGYGYTF.

The V and J genes are TRBV29-1 and TRBJ2-4; D may be TRBD2 (5 bases). V dropped 6 bases and J dropped 4 bases, with 10 bases sitting between them. The germline CDR1 and CDR2 sequences are SQVTM and ANQGSEA. CDR3 length: 12 amino acids. The CDR3 bases are TGCAGCGTCCGCCGCGGGAAAAACATTCAGTACTTC. This encodes CSVRRGKNIQYF.

This clone was seen a single time. The rearrangement links TRBV18 to TRBJ2-1; TRBD1 is a possible D gene (6 bases). This CDR3 has 15 residues. Trimming stripped 4 bases from V and 0 bases from J, with 10 bases between. Germline V gene data show CDR1 as KGHSH and CDR2 as LQKENI. CDR3 region: CASSQPGVSYNEQFF. The CDR3 bases are TGTGCCAGCTCACAACCAGGGGTCTCCTACAATGAGCAGTTCTTC.

J is TRBJ2-3 and V is TRBV10-3; the match to TRBD2 covers 11 bases. After removal of 7 bases from V and 11 bases from J, the junction contained 8 bases not matched to a gene. Germline V gene sequence: CDR1 ENHRY, CDR2 SYGVKD. The CDR3 sequence is 13 residues long. CDR3 DNA sequence: TGTGCCATCATGGAGCGTAGCGGGGGGGAGCAGTATTTT. Amino acids: CAIMERSGGEQYF.

Worth noting for this clone: This sample includes further DNA sequences coding for the same CDR3. V gene TRBV5-1 combines with J gene TRBJ2-2, with TRBD2 matching over 10 bases. Germline CDR1 reads SGHRS; CDR2 reads YFSETQ. The CDR3 has 15 amino acids. The V gene end was trimmed by 4 bases and the J gene end by 3 bases; junction bases not matched to a gene: 3. CDR3 DNA: TGCGCCAGCAGCCCCCTAGCGGGGGACACCGGGGAGCTGTTTTTT. Its translation is CASSPLAGDTGELFF.

The J gene is TRBJ2-5, the V gene TRBV27; tentative D call: TRBD1 (5 bases). This CDR3 comprises 14 residues. V was pared by 2 bases and J by 1 base, with 8 bases between. CDR1 MNHEY and CDR2 SMNVEV come from the germline V gene (reference sequence). CDR3 nucleotides: TGTGCCAGCAGTTTACAGGGCCTCCAAGAGACCCAGTACTTC. Amino acids: CASSLQGLQETQYF.

There are a few counts of this clone. The CDR3 loop is CSVDVVATGGYTF. The CDR3 region has the DNA TGCAGCGTTGACGTCGTCGCCACCGGGGGCTACACCTTC. V gene TRBV29-1 combines with J gene TRBJ1-2, with D unclear. CDR3 size: 13 residues. Trimming stripped 3 bases from V and 8 bases from J, with 16 bases between. Per the germline V gene, CDR1 is SQVTM and CDR2 is ANQGSEA.

The chain has TRBV5-8 and TRBJ1-5; TRBD1 aligns across 9 bases. V dropped 4 bases and J dropped 4; count of bases not matched to a gene: 6. The length of the CDR3 is 15 residues. Germline loops: CDR1 SGHTS, CDR2 YDEGEE. This chain's CDR3 is CASSPGTGRNQPQHF. Here the CDR3 DNA reads TGTGCCAGCAGCCCAGGGACAGGGAGGAATCAGCCCCAGCATTTT.

V usage is TRBV9 and J usage is TRBJ2-2; 9 positions match TRBD2. From germline, CDR1 is SGDLS and CDR2 YYNGEE. V was clipped by 3 bases and J by 7 bases; unmatched bases: 7. The CDR3 covers 15 residues. CDR3 in DNA: TGTGCCAGCAGCGCCTCGGGACTAGCCCACGGGGAGCTGTTTTTT. It codes for CASSASGLAHGELFF.

This chain links TRBV11-2 with TRBJ2-2; D ambiguous. Per the germline V gene, CDR1 is SGHAT and CDR2 is FQNNGV. V was cut by 1 base and J by 1 base, with 7 bases left in between. This CDR3 comprises 15 residues. The CDR3 here is CASSLAPGNTGELFF. CDR3 in DNA: TGTGCCAGCAGCTTAGCCCCAGGGAACACCGGGGAGCTGTTTTTT.

Points on this clone: A much larger clone differs by one base, so this may be a read error. CDR3 bases: TGTGCCAGCAGCCGACTGAATTCACCCCTCCACTTT. This translates into CASSRLNSPLHF. The V and J genes are TRBV7-9 and TRBJ1-6; D unclear. Germline CDR1 reads SEHNR; CDR2 reads FQNEAQ (reference sequence). This CDR3 has 12 residues. V lost 5 bases to trimming and J lost 7 bases, with 6 bases between them.

The chain joins TRBV18 to TRBJ1-5, with 12 bases fitting TRBD1. This CDR3 region has 17 residues. Trimming cost V 5 bases and J 1 base; bases outside gene matches: 6. CDR1 KGHSH and CDR2 LQKENI come from the germline V gene. CDR3 residues: CASSTGTGGFSNQPQHF. The CDR3 DNA reads as TGTGCCAGCTCAACCGGGACAGGGGGCTTCAGCAATCAGCCCCAGCATTTT.

The chain has TRBV18 and TRBJ2-6, with D uncertain. Germline assignment: CDR1 KGHSH and CDR2 LQKENI. The V end was cut by 1 base, the J end by 5 bases, with 6 bases between. The CDR3 loop spans 14 amino acids. CDR3 protein: CASSPLFRANVLTF. The CDR3 DNA reads as TGTGCCAGCTCACCACTGTTCAGGGCCAACGTCCTGACTTTC.

This clone was counted ten times or more. The chain is built from TRBV18 and TRBJ1-6, with D unclear. Trimming took off 3 bases at V and 5 bases at J, with 14 bases between the two ends. The CDR3 loop spans 16 amino acids. Germline-derived CDR1 and CDR2 are KGHSH and LQKENI. Written as DNA, the CDR3 is TGTGCCAGCTCACCCGGTACTCAGACTGATAATTCACCCCTCCACTTT. The encoded protein is CASSPGTQTDNSPLHF.

This rearrangement joins TRBV7-9 to TRBJ2-5; the D gene is possibly TRBD2 (5 bases). The CDR3 extends over 13 amino acids. The V end was cut by 8 bases, the J end by 0 bases, with 10 bases between. CDR1 is SEHNR, CDR2 FQNEAQ, per germline (reference sequence). The CDR3 loop reads CASGGSYQETQYF. The CDR3 coding sequence is TGTGCCAGCGGAGGTTCTTACCAAGAGACCCAGTACTTC.

The chain combines TRBV29-1 with TRBJ1-5; D remains ambiguous. This CDR3 spans 13 amino acids. Deletions cut 4 bases from V and 0 bases from J, with 7 bases between. CDR1 is SQVTM and CDR2 is ANQGSEA in the germline V gene. The DNA for the CDR3 is TGCAGCGTTGCAGGAGTTAGCAATCAGCCCCAGCATTTT. This gives the protein CSVAGVSNQPQHF.

V usage is TRBV5-6 and J usage is TRBJ1-5; D might be TRBD1 (5 bases). Per germline, CDR1 SGHDT and CDR2 YYEEEE. V lost 0 bases and J 1 base, leaving 8 bases between the germline ends. The CDR3 is made up of 15 amino acids. Written as DNA, the CDR3 is TGTGCCAGCAGCTTGGGCGGGGCCAGCAATCAGCCCCAGCATTTT. Translating gives CASSLGGASNQPQHF.

V and J are TRBV5-1 and TRBJ2-1; 16 bases fit TRBD2. The germline CDR1 and CDR2 sequences are SGHRS and YFSETQ. The CDR3 sequence is 17 residues long. Trimming took 3 bases from V and 6 from J; bases not matched to a gene: 6. The DNA for the CDR3 is TGCGCCAGCAGCTCCGGGACTAGCGGGGGGGCCCGCAATGAGCAGTTCTTC. Translating gives CASSSGTSGGARNEQFF.

The chain employs TRBV9 and TRBJ1-6; D ambiguous. CDR3 length equals 16 residues. Trimming pared 3 bases from V and 7 bases from J, leaving 17 bases between. The germline CDR1 and CDR2 sequences are SGDLS and YYNGEE. CDR3 DNA sequence: TGTGCCAGCAGCGCACCCAACCAGGACGCCAATTCACCCCTCCACTTT. Its translation: CASSAPNQDANSPLHF.

This clone was counted a few times. V gene TRBV29-1 combines with J gene TRBJ2-5; the D is unclear. The V gene lost 7 bases and the J gene lost 1 base, with 10 bases spanning the gap. Germline CDR1 is SQVTM and CDR2 is ANQGSEA. CDR3 size: 12 residues. Written as DNA, the CDR3 is TGCAGCGCCGACCCGATCCAAGAGACCCAGTACTTC. Its protein product is CSADPIQETQYF.

The V call is TRBV2, the J call TRBJ1-2, with D uncertain. The germline V and J ends were trimmed by 3 bases and 5 bases, with 10 bases remaining between them. Germline assignment: CDR1 SNHLY and CDR2 FYNNEI. The CDR3 sequence is 13 residues long. The CDR3 sequence: CASSDDNGYGYTF. In DNA form, the CDR3 reads TGTGCCAGCAGTGACGACAATGGGTATGGCTACACCTTC.

The chain combines TRBV2 with TRBJ2-7; a weak D match, TRBD1 (5 bases). Trimming pared 4 bases from V and 5 bases from J, leaving 15 bases between. The CDR3 is 14 amino acids. Looked up from germline, CDR1 is SNHLY and CDR2 is FYNNEI. The CDR3 sequence is CASSVSTVGDEQYF. The CDR3 bases are TGTGCCAGCAGTGTTTCGACAGTAGGGGACGAGCAGTACTTC.

The chain uses TRBV2 and TRBJ1-2; possible D gene TRBD1, 6 bases. Per germline, CDR1 SNHLY and CDR2 FYNNEI. The CDR3 consists of 14 residues. V lost 3 bases and J lost 6, with 14 bases in between. CDR3 DNA: TGTGCCAGCAGTGATGAACGGGGGGCGAATGGCTACACCTTC. Protein product: CASSDERGANGYTF.